This T cell receptor (beta chain) was found in a study of T-cell memory formation after mild COVID-19. Regarding this clonotype: What it binds is unknown.

TCRdb processed the 5' RACE reads anew with MiXCR; each CDR3 protein has one entry. The data show some 210,000 distinct CDR3 sequences, approximately 16% seen once. Notes on the study in general: Memory cells collected pre-infection included some clones that later responded, suggesting cross-reactive memory joined. The study found contracting CD4+ clones mainly in CM and EM and contracting CD8+ clones in EMRA.

The sample consisted of PBMCs or a T cell subset sorted from them (not recorded which). This TCR came from an adult woman who had mild COVID-19 (a few samples of this study predate the infection). Cell type and time point are not known.

The CDR3 reads CASRRRTASAYEQYF. DNA for the CDR3: TGTGCCAGCAGACGACGGACGGCCTCGGCCTACGAGCAGTACTTC. The gene calls are TRBV6-2 or TRBV6-3 and TRBJ2-7; D is uncertain. The V and J ends lost 6 bases and 2 bases respectively, with 17 bases between them. The CDR3 totals 15 residues. Germline V lookup: CDR1 MNHEY, CDR2 SVGEGT.